This T cell receptor (beta chain) came from a study of blood T cells in healthy people across ages. A second PCR of 7 to 11 cycles used a sample-barcoded 5' primer and a J-beta primer mix. TCRdb called the 5' RACE reads again in MiXCR, with one record for every CDR3 protein. The repertoire includes 1.5 million to 2 million distinct CDR3 sequences, less than 50% of them detected once, and approximately 2% sits in the top ten. This CDR3 contains 15 residues. The V end lost 4 bases, the J end lost 5 bases, and 17 bases lay between the germline ends. Germline CDR1 MNHNS, CDR2 SASEGT. The source material was blood. V and J are TRBV6-1 and TRBJ2-5, with TRBD2 as a possible D gene (5 bases). The receptor comes from a woman in her forties in good health. The CDR3: CASSGAVVSEETQYF. CDR3 in DNA: TGTGCCAGCAGTGGGGCCGTGGTTAGCGAGGAGACCCAGTACTTC.